The 22 T cell receptor beta chains below come from one sample, sequenced in a study of Graves' ophthalmopathy and Graves' hyperthyroidism. The authors amplified TCR beta CDR3 regions from RNA transcripts. Second-round multiplex PCR followed a first-round RT-PCR using HTBI primers. One entry per CDR3 protein results from TCRdb running MiXCR on the multiplex PCR reads. This sample carries approximately 160,000 distinct CDR3 sequences, about 40% of them seen once, and the ten largest clones take around 5.8%. The material sequenced was peripheral blood. The receptor source for this set is a woman between 35 and 50 years old with Graves' ophthalmopathy.

This clonotype was recorded only once. The chain links TRBV12-3 or TRBV12-4 to TRBJ2-7; D ambiguous. The V and J ends lost 3 bases and 7 bases respectively, with 7 bases between them. The CDR3 is made up of 11 amino acids. This CDR3 reads CASSFVGEQYF. Here the CDR3 DNA reads TGTGCCAGCAGTTTTGTGGGGGAGCAGTACTTC.

This clonotype was observed many times. The rearrangement links TRBV29-1 to TRBJ2-7, with D tentatively TRBD2 (6 bases). Germline V CDR1 and CDR2: SQVTM, ANQGSEA. V lost 0 bases to trimming and J lost 6 bases, with 15 bases between them. The CDR3 length is 14 residues. This CDR3 reads CSVEENPLRGEQYF. CDR3 coding DNA: TGCAGCGTTGAAGAGAATCCCCTGCGGGGCGAGCAGTACTTC.

Only a few counts were recorded for this clonotype. The chain has TRBV28 and TRBJ2-7, with TRBD1 identical over 9 bases. Germline assignment: CDR1 MDHEN and CDR2 SYDVKM. The CDR3 extends over 16 amino acids. The V segment lost 9 bases and the J segment 1 base; nucleotides outside the gene matches: 13. CDR3 region: CASVGSGTGRSYEQYF. The DNA of the CDR3 is TGTGCCAGTGTGGGTTCTGGGACAGGGAGGTCCTACGAGCAGTACTTC. The complete variable domain, with remaining parts taken from reference TRBV28 and TRBJ2-7, reads DVKVTQSSRYLVKRTGEKVFLECVQDMDHENMFWYRQDPGLGLRLIYFSYDVKMKEKGDIPEGYSVSREKKERFSLILESASTNQTSMYLCASVGSGTGRSYEQYFGPGTRLTVT.

This chain uses TRBV29-1 with TRBJ2-4, with a possible D match to TRBD2 (6 bases). CDR3 length: 14 amino acids. CDR1 is SQVTM, CDR2 ANQGSEA, per germline. The V gene lost 4 bases and the J gene lost 2 bases, with 12 bases spanning the gap. This CDR3 reads CSVAGTLTKNIQYF. The CDR3 nucleotides read TGCAGCGTTGCCGGGACTCTGACCAAAAACATTCAGTACTTC.

This chain uses TRBV6-1 with TRBJ2-7; TRBD2 matches 11 bases. Trimming cost V 6 bases and J 2 bases; bases outside gene matches: 6. The CDR3 runs to 15 residues. Per the germline V gene, CDR1 is MNHNS and CDR2 is SASEGT. CDR3 protein: CASSGLAGIPYEQYF. CDR3 in DNA: TGTGCCAGCAGCGGACTAGCGGGCATACCCTACGAGCAGTACTTC.

In this sample, this clonotype turned up a few times. The chain recombines TRBV6-2 or TRBV6-3 with TRBJ2-7; D not resolved. The CDR3 runs 12 residues. Trimming shortened V by 4 bases and J by 8 bases, and 12 bases separated the two germline ends. Germline CDR1 and CDR2: MNHEY and SVGEGT. CDR3 in DNA: TGTGCCAGCAGTTTCCTCCCTCCGAAGCAGTACTTC. Translated: CASSFLPPKQYF.

The rearrangement uses TRBV11-2 and TRBJ2-5; the match to TRBD1 covers 9 bases. There are 14 residues in the CDR3. The germline V gene encodes CDR1 SGHAT and CDR2 FQNNGV. The ends lost 7 bases at V and 5 bases at J; junction bases unmatched: 8. The CDR3 spells CASTLGTGRETQYF. The CDR3 nucleotides read TGTGCCAGCACGCTTGGGACAGGGCGGGAGACCCAGTACTTC.

This clonotype has a count of ten or more. The chain combines TRBV7-9 with TRBJ2-7, with 10 bases lining up with TRBD2. V gave up 1 base and J gave up 9 bases; unmatched junction bases: 9. CDR3 length: 15 residues. Germline CDR1 SEHNR, CDR2 FQNEAQ (reference sequence). In DNA, the CDR3 is TGTGCCAGCAGCTTAGGAAGCGGGAGGGCCGTTTTGCAGTACTTC. It codes for CASSLGSGRAVLQYF.

V is TRBV29-1 and J is TRBJ1-2; possible D gene TRBD1, 5 bases. V lost 7 bases, J lost 4 bases, and 10 bases lay in between. CDR3 length equals 11 residues. CDR1 is SQVTM, CDR2 ANQGSEA, per germline. CDR3 in amino acids: CSDWGPYGYTF. The CDR3, as DNA: TGCAGCGATTGGGGCCCCTATGGCTACACCTTC. Looking up the rest from reference TRBV29-1 and TRBJ1-2 gives the full variable domain: SAVISQKPSRDICQRGTSLTIQCQVDSQVTMMFWYRQQPGQSLTLIATANQGSEATYESGFVIDKFPISRPNLTFSTLTVSNMSPEDSSIYLCSDWGPYGYTFGSGTRLTVV.

V and J are TRBV20-1 and TRBJ2-4, with 12 bases that match TRBD2. The CDR3 is 16 residues long. Per the germline V gene, CDR1 is DFQATT and CDR2 is SNEGSKA (reference sequence). With V trimmed by 0 bases and J by 4 bases, 4 bases remained unmatched. The CDR3 reads CSARDGLAGSKNIQYF. The CDR3 DNA sequence: TGCAGTGCTAGAGACGGACTAGCGGGGTCAAAAAACATTCAGTACTTC.

This clonotype came up many times. V is TRBV10-3 and J is TRBJ1-1; D may be TRBD1 (6 bases). The CDR3 sequence is 18 residues long. Germline loops: CDR1 ENHRY, CDR2 SYGVKD. Trimming removed 0 bases at V and 8 bases at J, with 25 bases between. This chain's CDR3 is CAISESAGRVRGGTEAFF. CDR3 DNA sequence: TGTGCCATCAGTGAGTCGGCAGGTCGAGTCAGAGGGGGAACGGAAGCTTTCTTT.

The chain is built from TRBV9 and TRBJ2-7, with unresolved D. The germline CDR1 and CDR2 sequences are SGDLS and YYNGEE. The CDR3 contains 13 residues. The V end lost 1 base, the J end lost 3 bases, and 8 bases lay between the germline ends. The CDR3 bases are TGTGCCAGCAGCGTACAAGACGGCTACGAGCAGTACTTC. As protein: CASSVQDGYEQYF.

The chain carries TRBV7-9 and TRBJ1-6; TRBD1 matches at 7 bases. V lost 5 bases, J lost 7 bases, and 8 bases stayed unmatched. CDR1 and CDR2 (germline): SEHNR, FQNEAQ (reference sequence). This CDR3 is 15 amino acids long. The CDR3 DNA follows: TGTGCCAGCAGCACAGGGGAGCTAAGGAATTCACCCCTCCACTTT. Protein sequence: CASSTGELRNSPLHF.

This clonotype was observed once. The chain joins TRBV12-3 or TRBV12-4 to TRBJ1-1; 11 nucleotides agree with TRBD1. The CDR3 spans 16 residues. V gave up 4 bases and J gave up 10 bases; unmatched junction bases: 14. CDR3 amino acids: CASSSRTGGADPRAFF. The CDR3, as DNA: TGTGCCAGCAGTTCAAGGACAGGGGGCGCAGACCCAAGAGCTTTCTTT.

The V gene is TRBV6-1, the J gene TRBJ1-6; TRBD1 might be the D (5 bases). Germline lookup yields CDR1 MNHNS and CDR2 SASEGT. The V end was cut by 4 bases, the J end by 6 bases, with 16 bases between. The CDR3 has 16 amino acids. CDR3 sequence: CASSGISTASNSPLHF. The CDR3 DNA follows: TGTGCCAGCAGTGGGATCTCGACAGCATCTAATTCACCCCTCCACTTT.

This clonotype was counted ten times or more. The chain joins TRBV4-3 to TRBJ2-7, with 7 bases lining up with TRBD1. The CDR3 is 14 residues long. Trimming took 0 bases from V and 3 from J; bases not matched to a gene: 2. The germline V gene has CDR1 LGHNA and CDR2 YSLEER. CDR3 protein: CASSQDRGYYEQYF. The CDR3 DNA reads as TGCGCCAGCAGCCAAGACAGGGGGTACTACGAGCAGTACTTC.

This clonotype was counted a single time. V and J are TRBV28 and TRBJ2-7; D is undetermined. Trimming removed 5 bases from V and 3 bases from J, with 14 bases in between. The CDR3 extends over 14 amino acids. Germline V gene data show CDR1 as MDHEN and CDR2 as SYDVKM. CDR3 in amino acids: CASSGPGAFYEQYF. The CDR3 DNA reads TGTGCCAGCAGTGGTCCAGGAGCCTTCTACGAGCAGTACTTC.

This clonotype was observed a few times. The chain links TRBV7-2 to TRBJ2-6; D is ambiguous. V gave up 5 bases and J gave up 4 bases, with 9 bases separating them. The CDR3 loop spans 14 amino acids. Germline CDR1 and CDR2: SGHTA and FQGNSA. CDR3: CASSQETGANVLTF. The CDR3 region has the DNA TGTGCCAGCAGCCAGGAGACCGGGGCCAACGTCCTGACTTTC.

This clonotype was found many times. J is TRBJ2-7 and V is TRBV6-1; 10 bases fit TRBD2. The CDR3 runs to 12 residues. J was trimmed by 4 bases and V by 10 bases; bases with no gene match: 4. CDR1 and CDR2 (germline): MNHNS, SASEGT. In DNA form, the CDR3 reads TGTGCCACTGGACTAGCGGATTACGAGCAGTACTTC. This codes for CATGLADYEQYF.

This clonotype was counted ten times or more. The genes are TRBV20-1 and TRBJ2-5, with D possibly TRBD1 on 6 matching bases. The CDR3 runs to 14 residues. V was shortened by 1 base and J by 1 base, with 10 bases between the two germline ends. CDR1 and CDR2 from the germline V gene are DFQATT and SNEGSKA (reference sequence). CDR3 DNA sequence: TGCAGTGCTAGAGTGTGGGACACCCAAGAGACCCAGTACTTC. As protein: CSARVWDTQETQYF.

This clonotype has at least ten counts. The J gene is TRBJ2-7, the V gene TRBV12-3 or TRBV12-4, with TRBD2 matching 12 bases. This CDR3 has 19 residues. The V gene end was trimmed by 3 bases and the J gene end by 4 bases; junction bases not matched to a gene: 16. The CDR3 sequence: CASSFPKTSGSPPIYEQYF. In DNA form, the CDR3 reads TGTGCCAGCAGTTTTCCCAAGACTAGCGGGAGTCCCCCGATTTACGAGCAGTACTTC.

V gene TRBV12-3 or TRBV12-4 combines with J gene TRBJ1-1, with D maybe TRBD1 (5 bases). V was cut by 6 bases and J by 2 bases, with 16 bases left in between. CDR3 size: 15 residues. CDR3 in DNA: TGTGCCAGCAGACAAAGAGACAGAGTTAACACTGAAGCTTTCTTT. As protein: CASRQRDRVNTEAFF.